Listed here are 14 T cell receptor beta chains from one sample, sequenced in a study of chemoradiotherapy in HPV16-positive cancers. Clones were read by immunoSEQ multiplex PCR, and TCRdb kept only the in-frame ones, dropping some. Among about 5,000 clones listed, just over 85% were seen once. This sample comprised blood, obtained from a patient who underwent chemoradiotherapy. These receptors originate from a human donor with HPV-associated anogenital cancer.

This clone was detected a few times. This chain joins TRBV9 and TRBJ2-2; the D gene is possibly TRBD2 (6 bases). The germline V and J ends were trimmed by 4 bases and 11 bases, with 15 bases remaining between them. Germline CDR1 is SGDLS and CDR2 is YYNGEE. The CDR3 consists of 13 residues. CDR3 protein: CASSSYGTPELFF. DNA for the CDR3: TGTGCCAGCAGCAGTTACGGGACTCCCGAGCTGTTTTTT. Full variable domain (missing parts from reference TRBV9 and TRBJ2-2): DSGVTQTPKHLITATGQRVTLRCSPRSGDLSVYWYQQSLDQGLQFLIQYYNGEERAKGNILERFSAQQFPDLHSELNLSSLELGDSALYFCASSSYGTPELFFGEGSRLTVL.

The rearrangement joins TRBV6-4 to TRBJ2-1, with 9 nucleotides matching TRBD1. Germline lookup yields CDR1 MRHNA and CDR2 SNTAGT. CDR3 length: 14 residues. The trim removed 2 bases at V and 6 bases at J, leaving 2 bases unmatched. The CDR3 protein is CASSDGTGSNEQFF. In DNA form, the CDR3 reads TGTGCCAGCAGTGACGGGACAGGGAGCAATGAGCAGTTCTTC.

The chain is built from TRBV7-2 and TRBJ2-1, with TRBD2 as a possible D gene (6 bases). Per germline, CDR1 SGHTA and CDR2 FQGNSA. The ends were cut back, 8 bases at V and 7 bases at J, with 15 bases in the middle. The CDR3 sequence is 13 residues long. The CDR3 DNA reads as TGTGCCAGCGGGACTTATTTGCAAAATGAGCAGTTCTTC. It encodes CASGTYLQNEQFF. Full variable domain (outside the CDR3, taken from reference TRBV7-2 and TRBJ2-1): GAGVSQSPSNKVTEKGKDVELRCDPISGHTALYWYRQSLGQGLEFLIYFQGNSAPDKSGLPSDRFSAERTGGSVSTLTIQRTQQEDSAVYLCASGTYLQNEQFFGPGTRLTVL.

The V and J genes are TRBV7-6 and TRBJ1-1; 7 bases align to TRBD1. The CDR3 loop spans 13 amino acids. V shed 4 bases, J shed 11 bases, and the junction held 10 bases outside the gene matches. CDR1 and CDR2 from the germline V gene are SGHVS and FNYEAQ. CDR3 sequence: CASSSLGQTTAFF. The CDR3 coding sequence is TGTGCCAGCAGCTCTTTGGGACAGACGACGGCTTTCTTT.

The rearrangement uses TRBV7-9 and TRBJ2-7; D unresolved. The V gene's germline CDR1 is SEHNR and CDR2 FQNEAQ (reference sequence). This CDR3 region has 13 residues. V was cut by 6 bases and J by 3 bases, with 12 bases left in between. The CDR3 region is CASSRTLDYEQYF. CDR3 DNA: TGTGCCAGCAGTAGGACGCTTGACTACGAGCAGTACTTC.

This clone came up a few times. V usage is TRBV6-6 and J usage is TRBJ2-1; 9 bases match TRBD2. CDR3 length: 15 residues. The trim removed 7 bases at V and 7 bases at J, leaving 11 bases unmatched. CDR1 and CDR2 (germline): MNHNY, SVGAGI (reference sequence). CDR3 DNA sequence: TGTGCCAGCATGTTGTCGCGGGGGGGCTTAAATGAGCAGTTCTTC. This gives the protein CASMLSRGGLNEQFF.

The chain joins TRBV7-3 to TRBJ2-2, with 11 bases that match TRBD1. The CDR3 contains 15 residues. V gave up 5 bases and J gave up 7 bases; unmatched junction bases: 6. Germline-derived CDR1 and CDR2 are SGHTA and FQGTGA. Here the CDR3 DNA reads TGTGCCAGCAGCCCAGGACAGGGGGCGGGCGGGGAGCTGTTTTTT. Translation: CASSPGQGAGGELFF.

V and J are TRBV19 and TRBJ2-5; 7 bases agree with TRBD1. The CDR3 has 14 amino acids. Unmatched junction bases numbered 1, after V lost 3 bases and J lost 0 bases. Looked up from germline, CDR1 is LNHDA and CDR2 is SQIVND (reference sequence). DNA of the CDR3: TGTGCCAGTAGTATGACAGGGTACCAAGAGACCCAGTACTTC. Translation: CASSMTGYQETQYF.

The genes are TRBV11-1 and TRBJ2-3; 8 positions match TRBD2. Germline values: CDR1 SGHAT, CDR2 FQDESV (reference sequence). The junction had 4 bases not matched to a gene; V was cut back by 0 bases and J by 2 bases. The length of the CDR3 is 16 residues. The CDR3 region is CASSLASSGFTDTQYF. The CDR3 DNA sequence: TGTGCCAGCAGCTTAGCTTCTAGCGGGTTCACAGATACGCAGTATTTT.

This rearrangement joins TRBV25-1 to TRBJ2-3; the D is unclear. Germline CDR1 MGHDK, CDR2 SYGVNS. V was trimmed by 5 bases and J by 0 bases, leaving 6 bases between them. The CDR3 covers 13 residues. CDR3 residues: CASSRTSTDTQYF. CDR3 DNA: TGTGCCAGCAGTCGGACGAGCACAGATACGCAGTATTTT.

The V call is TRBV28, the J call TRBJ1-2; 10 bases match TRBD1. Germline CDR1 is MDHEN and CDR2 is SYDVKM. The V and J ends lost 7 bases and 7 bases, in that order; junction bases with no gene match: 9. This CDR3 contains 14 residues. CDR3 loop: CASTSTGGAAGYTF. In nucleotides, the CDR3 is TGTGCCAGCACATCGACAGGGGGCGCGGCTGGCTACACCTTC.

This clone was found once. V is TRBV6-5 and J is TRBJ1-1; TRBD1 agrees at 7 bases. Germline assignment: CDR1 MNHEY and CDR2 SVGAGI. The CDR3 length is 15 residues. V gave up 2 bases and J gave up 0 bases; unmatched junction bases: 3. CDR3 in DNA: TGTGCCAGCAGTTACAGGGGGCCGATGAACACTGAAGCTTTCTTT. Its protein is CASSYRGPMNTEAFF.

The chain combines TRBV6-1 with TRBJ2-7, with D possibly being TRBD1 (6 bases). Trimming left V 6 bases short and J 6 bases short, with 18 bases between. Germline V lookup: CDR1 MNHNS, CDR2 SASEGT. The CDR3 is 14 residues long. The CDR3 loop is CASRAGRTDGEQYF. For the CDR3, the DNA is TGTGCCAGCAGAGCCGGTAGGACAGACGGCGAGCAGTACTTC.

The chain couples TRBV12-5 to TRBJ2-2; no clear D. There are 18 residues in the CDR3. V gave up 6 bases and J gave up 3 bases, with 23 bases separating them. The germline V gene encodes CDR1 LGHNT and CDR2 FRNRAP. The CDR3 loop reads CASGPRWASTKDTGELFF. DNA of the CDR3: TGTGCTAGTGGCCCTCGCTGGGCCTCAACAAAAGACACCGGGGAGCTGTTTTTT.